This T cell receptor (beta chain) originates from a study of graft-versus-host responses after intestinal transplantation. In the study overall: All recipients were transplanted with multivisceral, liver-intestinal, or isolated intestinal grafts.

Germline V gene lookup returns CDR1 LNHDA and CDR2 SQIVND (reference sequence). The CDR3 sequence is 12 residues long. Data came from immunoSEQ multiplex PCR; TCRdb stores just in-frame clones and leaves some out. The data hold tens of thousands of clones, with roughly 83% observed a single time. About this clone itself: Its cognate antigen is unknown.

General observations from the study: Levels of circulating GvH clones at their peak were associated with early post-transplant HvG declines.

This material consisted of unstimulated CD8+ T cells sorted from spleen or lymph node cells, taken before intestinal transplant. The clonotype originates from a human donor who received an intestinal transplant. The V call is TRBV19, the J call TRBJ2-5; possibly TRBD1 for D (6 bases). The J call is doubtful: the DNA matches TRBJ2-7 better. The CDR3 is CASKPGVGEQYF. In nucleotides, the CDR3 is TGTGCCAGTAAGCCAGGGGTTGGCGAGCAGTACTTC.